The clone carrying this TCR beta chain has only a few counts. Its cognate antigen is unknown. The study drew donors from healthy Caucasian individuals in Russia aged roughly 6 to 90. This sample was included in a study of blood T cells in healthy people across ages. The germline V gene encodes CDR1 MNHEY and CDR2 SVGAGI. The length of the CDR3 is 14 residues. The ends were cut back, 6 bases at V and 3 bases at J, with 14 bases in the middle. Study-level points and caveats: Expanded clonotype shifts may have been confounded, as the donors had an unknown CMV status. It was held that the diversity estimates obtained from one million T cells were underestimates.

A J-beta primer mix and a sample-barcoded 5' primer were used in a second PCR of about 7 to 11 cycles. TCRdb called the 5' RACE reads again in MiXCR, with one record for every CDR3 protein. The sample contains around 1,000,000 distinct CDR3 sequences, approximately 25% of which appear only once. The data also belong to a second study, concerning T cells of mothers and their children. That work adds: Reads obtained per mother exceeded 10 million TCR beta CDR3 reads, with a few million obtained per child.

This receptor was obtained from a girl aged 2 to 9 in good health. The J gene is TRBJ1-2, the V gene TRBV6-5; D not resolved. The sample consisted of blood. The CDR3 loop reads CASRESGGDYGYTF. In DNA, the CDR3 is TGTGCCAGCAGAGAATCGGGCGGGGACTATGGCTACACCTTC.